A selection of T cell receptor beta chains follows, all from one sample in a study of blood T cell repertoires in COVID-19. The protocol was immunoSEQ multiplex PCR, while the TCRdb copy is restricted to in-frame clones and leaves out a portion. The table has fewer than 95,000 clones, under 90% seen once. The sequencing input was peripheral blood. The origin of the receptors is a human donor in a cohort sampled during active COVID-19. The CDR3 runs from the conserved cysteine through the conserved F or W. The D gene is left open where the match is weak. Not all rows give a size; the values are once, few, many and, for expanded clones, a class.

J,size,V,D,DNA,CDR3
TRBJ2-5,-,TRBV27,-,TGTGCCAGCAGTTTAAGGACACAAAGCCACCAGACCCAGTACTTC,CASSLRTQSHQTQYF
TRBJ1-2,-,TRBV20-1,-,TGCAGTGCTAGTGTTCAGGGAACTAACTATGGCTACACCTTC,CSASVQGTNYGYTF
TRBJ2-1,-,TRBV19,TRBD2,TGTGCCAGTAGTATAGCGTTGGGGACTAGCGCCGGGGGGCAGTTCTTC,CASSIALGTSAGGQFF
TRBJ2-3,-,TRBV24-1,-,TGTGCCACCAGGTCGTCCCAGGGATGGGATACGCAGTATTTT,CATRSSQGWDTQYF
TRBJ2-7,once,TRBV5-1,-,TGCGCCAGCAGCTTGACGGACGAGCAGTACTTC,CASSLTDEQYF
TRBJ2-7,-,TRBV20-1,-,TGCAGTGCTAGTGGGACGGGGTTCGGGCAGTACTTC,CSASGTGFGQYF
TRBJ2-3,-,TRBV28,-,TGTGCCAGCAGCAGAGACGCTCTAGGAGATGGGAGGGATACGCAGTATTTT,CASSRDALGDGRDTQYF
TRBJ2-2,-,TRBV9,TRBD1,TGTGCCAGCAGCGACAGGGGCCTTAGGAACACCGGGGAGCTGTTTTTT,CASSDRGLRNTGELFF
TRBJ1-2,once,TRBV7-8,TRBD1,TGTGCCAGCAGCCGAGGGGGCCCTACCTATGGCTACACCTTC,CASSRGGPTYGYTF
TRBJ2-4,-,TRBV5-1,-,TGCGCCAGCAGCTTGTTTGCGGGGGCAGCGACCAAAAACATTCAGTACTTC,CASSLFAGAATKNIQYF
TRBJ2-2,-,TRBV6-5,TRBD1,TGTGCCAGCAGAACCGGGACAGCGAACACCGGGGAGCTGTTTTTT,CASRTGTANTGELFF
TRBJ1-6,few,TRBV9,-,TGTGCCAGCAGCGTAGAGACGGGGAATTCACCCCTCCACTTT,CASSVETGNSPLHF
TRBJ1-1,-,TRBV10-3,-,TGTGCCATCAAGTCAGGGAACACTGAAGCTTTCTTT,CAIKSGNTEAFF
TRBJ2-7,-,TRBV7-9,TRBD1,TGTGCCAGCAGCTACCGGGACAGGCCCTACGAGCAGTACTTC,CASSYRDRPYEQYF
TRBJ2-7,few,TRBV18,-,TGTGCCAGCTCAACCCCTCCGGGACATATTACCTACGAGCAGTACTTC,CASSTPPGHITYEQYF
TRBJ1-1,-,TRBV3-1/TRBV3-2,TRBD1,TGTGCCAGCAGCCGCAGACAGGGGGCAAACACTGAAGCTTTCTTT,CASSRRQGANTEAFF
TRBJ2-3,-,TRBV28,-,TGTGCCAGCAGTTCACCGGGACTCGAGTCAGATACGCAGTATTTT,CASSSPGLESDTQYF
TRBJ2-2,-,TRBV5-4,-,TGTGCCAGCAGCTCCCGGCAGGGGTCCGGGGAGCTGTTTTTT,CASSSRQGSGELFF
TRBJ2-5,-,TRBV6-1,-,TGTGCCAGCAGTGACGGTGCTAGAAGCCAAGAGACCCAGTACTTC,CASSDGARSQETQYF